This T cell receptor (beta chain) is drawn from a study of shared clonotypes between healthy human individuals. After removal of 3 bases from V and 7 bases from J, the junction contained 13 bases not matched to a gene. This CDR3 region has 15 residues. Germline lookup yields CDR1 SGHNT and CDR2 YYREEE (reference sequence). Data came from immunoSEQ multiplex PCR; TCRdb stores just in-frame clones and leaves some out. The sample lists about 1 million clones; around 76% were seen once. Investigators divided CD4+ cells into CD45RA+ naive and CD45RA-negative memory subsets. The clonotype comes from a young man in good health. The V call is TRBV5-4, the J call TRBJ2-7; 7 nucleotides line up with TRBD1. The material sequenced was memory CD4+ T cells sorted from blood. As to subset: CD45RA-negative fraction. CDR3 sequence reads: CASSSPGQSSMEQYF. The CDR3, as DNA: TGTGCCAGCAGCTCACCGGGACAGTCGTCTATGGAGCAGTACTTC.